The 25 T cell receptor beta chains listed next were all sequenced from one sample in a study of blood T cell repertoires in COVID-19 (dated by TCRdb to between 2020 and 2021). Library construction relied on the immunoSEQ multiplex PCR assay. The table was pulled from immuneACCESS by TCRdb, which kept in-frame rearrangements only. Such tables lose some clones; where checked, under half of the loss comes from unresolved V genes, and the rest has no known cause. This sample holds under 300,000 clones; 65% to 90% were observed only once. 4.9% of the sample comes from the top ten. Input material: peripheral blood. The receptor set was obtained from a woman of 80 years or more with active or convalescent COVID-19.

This chain links TRBV5-6 with TRBJ2-6; no clear D gene. CDR3 size: 13 residues. Trimming left V 0 bases short and J 13 bases short, with 11 bases between. The germline CDR1 and CDR2 sequences are SGHDT and YYEEEE. In DNA, the CDR3 is TGTGCCAGCAGCTTGGGACGGAGTTGGGTCCTGACTTTC. It encodes CASSLGRSWVLTF.

The chain has TRBV7-9 and TRBJ1-1; 8 bases are shared with TRBD1. The CDR3 runs 15 residues. J was trimmed by 7 bases and V by 5 bases; bases with no gene match: 12. Per the germline V gene, CDR1 is SEHNR and CDR2 is FQNEAQ (reference sequence). Written as DNA, the CDR3 is TGTGCCAGCAGCCCACGACAGGGGCGACTCTTTGAAGCTTTCTTT. Its protein product is CASSPRQGRLFEAFF.

This chain connects TRBV6-5 to TRBJ2-2; unclear D gene. Looked up from germline, CDR1 is MNHEY and CDR2 is SVGAGI. This CDR3 is built from 14 residues. The V end was cut by 7 bases, the J end by 0 bases, with 9 bases between. The CDR3 DNA follows: TGTGCCAGCACGGTCCTAGCGAACACCGGGGAGCTGTTTTTT. Protein product: CASTVLANTGELFF.

This chain connects TRBV6-5 to TRBJ1-1; no clear D. This CDR3 has 14 residues. Trimming cost V 2 bases and J 6 bases, with 13 bases left between them. Germline-derived CDR1 and CDR2 are MNHEY and SVGAGI. The CDR3 is CASSYTRAGSEAFF. For the CDR3, the DNA is TGTGCCAGCAGTTACACGAGGGCCGGGTCTGAAGCTTTCTTT.

V is TRBV5-1 and J is TRBJ2-3, with D uncertain. CDR3 length equals 15 residues. V lost 0 bases, J lost 0 bases, and 8 bases lay in between. Looked up from germline, CDR1 is SGHRS and CDR2 is YFSETQ. The CDR3 region is CASSLVLQSTDTQYF. Written as DNA, the CDR3 is TGCGCCAGCAGCTTGGTCCTACAGAGCACAGATACGCAGTATTTT.

The V and J genes are TRBV7-9 and TRBJ1-2; D is uncertain. Deletions cut 5 bases from V and 4 bases from J, with 14 bases between. This CDR3 comprises 14 residues. Germline CDR1 reads SEHNR; CDR2 reads FQNEAQ (reference sequence). The CDR3 bases are TGTGCCAGCAGCCCAGCGCGGGAGGTCTATGGCTACACCTTC. It encodes CASSPAREVYGYTF.

This clone is a singleton in its sample. The V call is TRBV4-2, the J call TRBJ1-4, with 8 bases fitting TRBD1. This CDR3 spans 19 amino acids. V was clipped by 0 bases and J by 4 bases; unmatched bases: 13. Germline V CDR1 and CDR2: LGHNA, YNFKEQ. The CDR3 DNA reads as TGTGCCAGCAGCCAAGATGACCCATTTCGGACAGGGAGTAATGAAAAACTGTTTTTT. As protein: CASSQDDPFRTGSNEKLFF.

V gene TRBV14 combines with J gene TRBJ1-2; no clear D. The V and J ends lost 0 bases and 8 bases respectively, with 13 bases between them. The CDR3 is 14 amino acids. Germline CDR1 and CDR2: SGHDN and FVKESK. CDR3 protein: CASSQDWAGGGYTF. CDR3 nucleotide sequence: TGTGCCAGCAGCCAAGATTGGGCGGGCGGCGGCTACACCTTC.

This clone showed up just once. The rearrangement links TRBV13 to TRBJ2-5; TRBD2 matches 11 bases. V shed 5 bases and J 4 bases; nucleotides not matched to a gene: 15. CDR3 length equals 18 residues. Germline-derived CDR1 and CDR2 are PRHDT and FYEKMQ (reference sequence). CDR3: CASSPKTLTSGVIETQYF. In nucleotides, the CDR3 is TGTGCCAGCAGCCCGAAGACCCTGACTAGCGGGGTAATAGAGACCCAGTACTTC.

The V call is TRBV5-1, the J call TRBJ2-2; TRBD2 matches 13 bases. CDR3 length: 16 residues. Per germline, CDR1 SGHRS and CDR2 YFSETQ. J lost 6 bases, V lost 4 bases, and 6 bases had no gene match. CDR3 coding DNA: TGCGCCAGCAGCGGGACTAGCGGGGAAGCTCCCGGGGAGCTGTTTTTT. Protein product: CASSGTSGEAPGELFF.

The genes are TRBV5-1 and TRBJ2-6; possibly TRBD2 for D (6 bases). The CDR3 consists of 17 residues. Germline-derived CDR1 and CDR2 are SGHRS and YFSETQ. Trimming left V 4 bases short and J 0 bases short, with 14 bases between. CDR3 DNA sequence: TGCGCCAGCAGCGTGGACTCCGGGGGCTCTGGGGCCAACGTCCTGACTTTC. Translation: CASSVDSGGSGANVLTF.

This clone was recorded a few times. The gene calls are TRBV6-5 and TRBJ1-1; no reliable D call. CDR1 MNHEY and CDR2 SVGAGI come from the germline V gene. The CDR3 covers 14 residues. V lost 7 bases, J lost 0 bases, and 12 bases lay in between. The CDR3 spells CASKNLGLNTEAFF. As DNA, the CDR3 is TGTGCCAGCAAAAACCTCGGTTTGAACACTGAAGCTTTCTTT.

In DNA, the CDR3 is TGCAGCGTTTCCCTTCTAGCGGGAAGCTCCTACAATGAGCAGTTCTTC. Translated: CSVSLLAGSSYNEQFF. This rearrangement joins TRBV29-1 to TRBJ2-1, with 9 bases identical to TRBD2. The germline gives CDR1 SQVTM, CDR2 ANQGSEA. This CDR3 region has 16 residues. The junction had 8 bases not matched to a gene; V was cut back by 5 bases and J by 0 bases.

The gene calls are TRBV3-1 (or the pseudogene TRBV3-2) and TRBJ2-7, with D perhaps TRBD1 (5 bases). The CDR3 consists of 13 residues. Germline V gene sequence: CDR1 LGHDT, CDR2 YNNKEL (reference sequence). The V gene lost 0 bases and the J gene lost 5 bases, with 8 bases spanning the gap. CDR3 amino acids: CASSQDKGNEQYF. The DNA of the CDR3 is TGTGCCAGCAGCCAAGATAAGGGGAACGAGCAGTACTTC.

The chain couples TRBV19 to TRBJ2-2, with 7 nucleotides matching TRBD2. The V gene end was trimmed by 6 bases and the J gene end by 4 bases; junction bases not matched to a gene: 5. The CDR3 is 14 amino acids. The germline V gene encodes CDR1 LNHDA and CDR2 SQIVND (reference sequence). The CDR3 spells CASSPREGTGELFF. CDR3 nucleotides: TGTGCCAGTAGCCCCAGGGAGGGCACCGGGGAGCTGTTTTTT.

This sequence joins TRBV7-2 and TRBJ2-3, with 8 bases identical to TRBD2. Losses at the gene ends were 5 bases for V and 2 bases for J; bases not matched to a gene: 9. CDR1 is SGHTA and CDR2 is FQGNSA in the germline V gene. The CDR3 spans 16 residues. CDR3 protein: CASSPVQRGITDTQYF. Written as DNA, the CDR3 is TGTGCCAGCAGCCCTGTCCAGCGGGGGATCACAGATACGCAGTATTTT.

This clone showed up just once. The chain has TRBV7-8 and TRBJ2-1; 7 nucleotides agree with TRBD1. CDR1 and CDR2 (germline): SGHVS, FQNEAQ. This CDR3 has 15 residues. Trimming took 5 bases from V and 5 from J; bases not matched to a gene: 9. CDR3 region: CASSQNRDSNNEQFF. Here the CDR3 DNA reads TGTGCCAGCAGCCAAAACCGGGACAGCAACAATGAGCAGTTCTTC. The entire variable domain, with the rest obtained from reference TRBV7-8 and TRBJ2-1, is as follows: GAGVSQSPRYKVAKRGQDVALRCDPISGHVSLFWYQQALGQGPEFLTYFQNEAQLDKSGLPSDRFFAERPEGSVSTLKIQRTQQEDSAVYLCASSQNRDSNNEQFFGPGTRLTVL.

The table lists this clone with a count of one. The gene calls are TRBV20-1 and TRBJ2-1; the D is unclear. The CDR3 loop spans 11 amino acids. Germline CDR1 reads DFQATT; CDR2 reads SNEGSKA (reference sequence). Trimming took off 7 bases at V and 4 bases at J, with 8 bases between the two ends. The CDR3 loop reads CSGGSYNEQFF. CDR3 bases: TGCAGTGGCGGCTCATACAATGAGCAGTTCTTC.

V is TRBV19 and J is TRBJ1-5; D unclear. CDR1 LNHDA and CDR2 SQIVND come from the germline V gene (reference sequence). V was cut by 11 bases and J by 1 base, with 12 bases left in between. This CDR3 has 13 residues. CDR3 sequence: CAVARSSNQPQHF. Written as DNA, the CDR3 is TGTGCCGTCGCGAGGAGCAGCAATCAGCCCCAGCATTTT.

V is TRBV28 and J is TRBJ2-3, with TRBD2 matching 8 bases. With 5 bases clipped from V and 4 bases from J, the junction kept 8 bases outside the gene matches. CDR3 size: 15 residues. CDR1 MDHEN and CDR2 SYDVKM come from the germline V gene. The CDR3 reads CASSAQRESPDTQYF. As DNA, the CDR3 is TGTGCCAGCAGTGCCCAGCGGGAGAGTCCAGATACGCAGTATTTT.

The chain uses TRBV12-3 or TRBV12-4 and TRBJ1-2; D is undetermined. V was pared by 3 bases and J by 8 bases, with 13 bases between. The CDR3 is made up of 13 amino acids. The CDR3 loop reads CASSLRGNRGYTF. In nucleotides, the CDR3 is TGTGCCAGCAGTTTGAGAGGGAACCGGGGCTACACCTTC.

The CDR3 coding sequence is TGCGCCAGCAGCCAAGAACACGGGGTCTATGGCTACACCTTC. Amino acids: CASSQEHGVYGYTF. The gene calls are TRBV4-1 and TRBJ1-2; D gene unclear. Trimming left V 0 bases short and J 4 bases short, with 9 bases between. Germline V gene lookup returns CDR1 MGHRA and CDR2 YSYEKL. CDR3 length: 14 residues.

The chain carries TRBV6-5 and TRBJ1-5, with D possibly TRBD1 on 5 matching bases. Trimming removed 8 bases at V and 3 bases at J, with 17 bases between. The CDR3 spans 15 residues. Germline lookup yields CDR1 MNHEY and CDR2 SVGAGI. This chain's CDR3 is CASAGGGTDNQPQHF. The CDR3 DNA reads as TGTGCCAGCGCTGGTGGGGGGACCGACAATCAGCCCCAGCATTTT.

This rearrangement joins TRBV9 to TRBJ1-1; a weak D match, TRBD1 (6 bases). The V gene lost 2 bases and the J gene lost 1 base, with 9 bases spanning the gap. The germline V gene has CDR1 SGDLS and CDR2 YYNGEE. This CDR3 is built from 14 residues. CDR3 amino acids: CASSVQGPNTEAFF. CDR3 DNA: TGTGCCAGCAGCGTCCAGGGGCCGAACACTGAAGCTTTCTTT.

V and J are TRBV30 and TRBJ1-5; 7 bases fit TRBD1. V shed 5 bases, J shed 5 bases, and the junction held 12 bases outside the gene matches. The CDR3 loop spans 15 amino acids. Looked up from germline, CDR1 is GTSNPN and CDR2 is SVGIG (reference sequence). In DNA form, the CDR3 reads TGTGCCTGGTCCTCAATCGACAGGGTCGATCAGCCCCAGCATTTT. Protein sequence: CAWSSIDRVDQPQHF.